The rows below give T cell receptor beta chains drawn from one sample of a study of regulatory T cells in long-lasting Graves disease. TCRdb re-called the multiplex PCR reads with MiXCR, one entry per CDR3 protein. The repertoire consists of 540,000 or so distinct CDR3 sequences, with about 13% occurring once and the leading ten covering 8.5% to 10%. A further study also used this sample, focusing on T cells in Graves' hyperthyroidism and ophthalmopathy.

The starting material was peripheral blood mononuclear cells (PBMCs), obtained at new diagnosis, from a patient treated with antithyroid drugs. The receptor set was obtained from a man between 25 and 39 years old with Graves disease. Both conserved end residues are trimmed from each CDR3. Fields, in order: clone size, V gene, J gene, CDR3 protein. Clone sizes are given selectively: once, few, many, or a class where the clone is expanded.

many	TRBV27	TRBJ2-7	ASGNAPGLAGEWYEQY
few	TRBV6-2/TRBV6-3	TRBJ2-7	ASSSGTGLPYEQY
many	TRBV20-1	TRBJ2-7	SARGLALSEQY
NA	TRBV6-9	TRBJ2-6	ASSYTRFSGRSGANVLT
NA	TRBV20-1	TRBJ2-7	SPRGQGAYEQY
few	TRBV19	TRBJ2-2	ASRPPGQGSHTGELF
many	TRBV20-1	TRBJ2-4	SASPTGGLHDIQY
many	TRBV20-1	TRBJ2-7	SARDHRSGTLHEQY
many	TRBV12-3/TRBV12-4	TRBJ2-3	ASSLEGLGDTQY
many	TRBV11-2	TRBJ2-7	ASSRAQGDYEQY
many	TRBV4-2	TRBJ2-5	ASSQEGTTQY
many	TRBV6-1	TRBJ1-2	ASIPGAGLGYT
NA	TRBV5-1	TRBJ2-5	ASSPPAGASQETQY
few	TRBV20-1	TRBJ2-7	SARRDRRDEQY
few	TRBV7-7	TRBJ2-5	ASSSTGSGETQY
many	TRBV30	TRBJ2-5	AWSVEGLETQY
many	TRBV6-2/TRBV6-3	TRBJ2-7	ASSYSTDRSAYEQY
NA	TRBV5-5	TRBJ1-5	ASSFYDGRYQPQH
NA	TRBV6-2/TRBV6-3	TRBJ2-7	ACTSTQKWEQY
many	TRBV7-9	TRBJ2-2	ASTRGTGELF
NA	TRBV30	TRBJ1-3	AWSRDNKAGNTIY
many	TRBV11-2	TRBJ2-1	ASSLAGGSNEQF
NA	TRBV9	TRBJ2-1	ASSVGLAGDDEQF
NA	TRBV6-5	TRBJ1-2	ASSSPSTLRYT
many	TRBV18	TRBJ2-7	ASSPPQGYEQY
few	TRBV6-2/TRBV6-3	TRBJ2-4	ATGQGGQNIQY
many	TRBV6-1	TRBJ1-2	ATMLGFGYT
many	TRBV20-1	TRBJ2-7	SARGEFYEQY
many	TRBV20-1	TRBJ1-1	SARVFRVGAF
many	TRBV24-1	TRBJ2-3	ATSELGDLSTDTQY
NA	TRBV3-1	TRBJ1-1	TSSQFSYGEAF
many	TRBV30	TRBJ2-5	AWSASGLGETQY
many	TRBV2	TRBJ2-1	ASSDPGSRKL
NA	TRBV3-1	TRBJ1-5	ASSQTIGQGTNQPQH
many	TRBV30	TRBJ2-2	AWSGTANTGELF
many	TRBV7-2	TRBJ2-5	ASSLASAETQY
many	TRBV12-3/TRBV12-4	TRBJ2-3	ASLAESADTQY
many	TRBV12-3/TRBV12-4	TRBJ1-2	ASSPDGAWT
NA	TRBV30	TRBJ1-2	AWSLDRVDGYT
NA	TRBV6-2/TRBV6-3	TRBJ1-5	AASLPGQSQPQH
NA	TRBV24-1	TRBJ2-5	ATSDPLAGKETQY
many	TRBV11-2	TRBJ1-6	ASTAQGYSPLH
many	TRBV18	TRBJ2-2	ASSPRTGGRTGELF
few	TRBV7-8	TRBJ2-7	ASSLMVGDLGYEQY
many	TRBV20-1	TRBJ1-1	SARGLGGVNTEAF